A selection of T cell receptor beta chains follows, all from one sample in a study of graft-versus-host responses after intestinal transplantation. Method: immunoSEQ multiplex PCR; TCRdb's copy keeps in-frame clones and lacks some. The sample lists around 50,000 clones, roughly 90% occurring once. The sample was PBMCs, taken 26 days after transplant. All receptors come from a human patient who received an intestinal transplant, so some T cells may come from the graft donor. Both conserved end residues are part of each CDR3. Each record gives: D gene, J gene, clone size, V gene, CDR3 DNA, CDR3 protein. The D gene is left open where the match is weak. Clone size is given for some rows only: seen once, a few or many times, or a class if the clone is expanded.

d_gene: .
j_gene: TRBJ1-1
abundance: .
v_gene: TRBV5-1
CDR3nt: TGCGCCAGCAGCTTGCGGGGAGGGCCGAACACTGAAGCTTTCTTT
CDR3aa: CASSLRGGPNTEAFF

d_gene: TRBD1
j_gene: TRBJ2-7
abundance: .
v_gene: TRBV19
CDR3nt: TGTGCCAGTAGTATTGCCGGACAGGGCTACGAGCAGTACTTC
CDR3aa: CASSIAGQGYEQYF

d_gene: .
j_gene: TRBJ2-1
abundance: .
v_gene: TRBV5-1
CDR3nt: TGCGCCAGCAGCCCGATCTACCCACGGGACAACAATGAGCAGTTCTTC
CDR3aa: CASSPIYPRDNNEQFF

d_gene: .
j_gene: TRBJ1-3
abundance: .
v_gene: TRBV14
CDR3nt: TGTGCCAGCAGCCAACGGGGTGGGGTTATCGGAAACACCATATATTTT
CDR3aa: CASSQRGGVIGNTIYF

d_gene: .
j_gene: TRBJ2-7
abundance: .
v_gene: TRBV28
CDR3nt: TGTGCCACTCTGGACGGGATCTACGAGCAGTACTTC
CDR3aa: CATLDGIYEQYF

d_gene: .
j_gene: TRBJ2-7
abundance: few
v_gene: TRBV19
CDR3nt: TGTGCCAGTAGTATGGGACACAACTACGAGCAGTACTTC
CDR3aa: CASSMGHNYEQYF

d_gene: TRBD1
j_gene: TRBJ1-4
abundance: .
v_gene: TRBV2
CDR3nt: TGTGCCAGCAGTGTGGACAGGGGGCGAAATGAAAAACTGTTTTTT
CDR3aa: CASSVDRGRNEKLFF

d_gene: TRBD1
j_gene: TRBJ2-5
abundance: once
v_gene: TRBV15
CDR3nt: TGTGCCACCAGCAGGACAGGGGTTAGGGAGACCCAGTACTTC
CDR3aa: CATSRTGVRETQYF

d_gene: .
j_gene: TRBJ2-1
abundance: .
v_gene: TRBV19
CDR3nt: TGTGCCAGTAGTCTGTACCTTGGAGAAGTCTCCTACAATGAGCAGTTCTTC
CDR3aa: CASSLYLGEVSYNEQFF

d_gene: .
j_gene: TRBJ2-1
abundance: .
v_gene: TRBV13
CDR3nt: TGTGCCAGCAGCTTACGGGGGGCCCCCTACAATGAGCAGTTCTTC
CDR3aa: CASSLRGAPYNEQFF

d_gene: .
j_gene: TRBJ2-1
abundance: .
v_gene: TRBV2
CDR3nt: TGTGCCAGCACGACTAGGGGCTCCTACAATGAGCAGTTCTTC
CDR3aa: CASTTRGSYNEQFF

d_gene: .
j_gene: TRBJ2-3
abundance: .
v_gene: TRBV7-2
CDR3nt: TGTGCCAGCAGCTTAAATTCCAGAAGGGGGGGGATAGATACGCAGTATTTT
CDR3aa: CASSLNSRRGGIDTQYF

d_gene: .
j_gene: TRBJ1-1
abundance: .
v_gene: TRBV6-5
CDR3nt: TGTGCCAGCAGTTACGGGCCCACTGAAGCTTTCTTT
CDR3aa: CASSYGPTEAFF

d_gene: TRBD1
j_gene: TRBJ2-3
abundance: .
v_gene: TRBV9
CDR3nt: TGTGCCAGCAGCTCCACCCCGGACAGGGTAACAGATACGCAGTATTTT
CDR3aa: CASSSTPDRVTDTQYF

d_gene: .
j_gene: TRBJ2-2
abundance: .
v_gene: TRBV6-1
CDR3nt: TGTGCCACCCTCAACACCGGGGAGCTGTTTTTT
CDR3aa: CATLNTGELFF

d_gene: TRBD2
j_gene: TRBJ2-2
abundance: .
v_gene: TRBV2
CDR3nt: TGTGCCAGCAGTGATGGTCTAGCGGGGTTCTACACCGGGGAGCTGTTTTTT
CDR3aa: CASSDGLAGFYTGELFF

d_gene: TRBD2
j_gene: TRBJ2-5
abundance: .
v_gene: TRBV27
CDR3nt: TGTGCCAGCAGCCCTACCGTGACTAGCGGGGGGGTTGGCGGGACCCAGTACTTC
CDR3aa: CASSPTVTSGGVGGTQYF

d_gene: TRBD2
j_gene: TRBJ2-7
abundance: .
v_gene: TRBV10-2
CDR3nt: TGCGCCAGCAGGGGCGGGGGACCGAGGGGAGGCGCCGAGCAGTACTTC
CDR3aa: CASRGGGPRGGAEQYF

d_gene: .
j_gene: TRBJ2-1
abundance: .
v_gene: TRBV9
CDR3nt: TGTGCCAGCAGCGTAAGCGGAGTTGCCTACAATGAGCAGTTCTTC
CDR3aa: CASSVSGVAYNEQFF

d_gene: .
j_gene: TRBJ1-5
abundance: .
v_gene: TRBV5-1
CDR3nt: TGCGCCAGCAGCTTTAGGGCAGGGGATCAGCCCCAGCATTTT
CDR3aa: CASSFRAGDQPQHF

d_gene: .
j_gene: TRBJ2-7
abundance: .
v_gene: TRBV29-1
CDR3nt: TGCAGCGTTGAAGCCCACGGGTCCGAGTCCTACGAGCAGTACTTC
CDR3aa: CSVEAHGSESYEQYF

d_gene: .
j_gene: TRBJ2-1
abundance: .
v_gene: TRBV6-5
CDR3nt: TGTGCCAGCAGTTACTCAGCCCAGGGCACTGCGTATGAGCAGTTCTTC
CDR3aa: CASSYSAQGTAYEQFF